The subject of this entry is one TCR beta chain. Donors ranged from about 6 to 90 years old and were healthy Caucasians in Russia. Unmatched junction bases numbered 2, after V lost 8 bases and J lost 1 base. Germline V gives CDR1 KGHDR, CDR2 SFDVKD. This CDR3 has 13 residues. The data originate from a study of blood T cells in healthy people across ages. Through a sample-barcoded 5' primer and a J-beta primer mix, a second PCR was run for roughly 6 to 12 cycles. Each cDNA was tagged by a template-switch adaptor containing 12 random nucleotides. TCRdb ran MiXCR on the 5' RACE reads and lists one entry per CDR3 protein. The sample yields 1.5 million to 2 million distinct CDR3 sequences, 49% seen once.

The rearrangement links TRBV24-1 to TRBJ1-2, with 8 bases that match TRBD1. The material sequenced was blood. The sequence was collected from a woman aged 40-49 years in good health. CDR3: CATTDRDNYGYTF. The CDR3 nucleotides read TGTGCCACCACGGACAGGGATAACTATGGCTACACCTTC.